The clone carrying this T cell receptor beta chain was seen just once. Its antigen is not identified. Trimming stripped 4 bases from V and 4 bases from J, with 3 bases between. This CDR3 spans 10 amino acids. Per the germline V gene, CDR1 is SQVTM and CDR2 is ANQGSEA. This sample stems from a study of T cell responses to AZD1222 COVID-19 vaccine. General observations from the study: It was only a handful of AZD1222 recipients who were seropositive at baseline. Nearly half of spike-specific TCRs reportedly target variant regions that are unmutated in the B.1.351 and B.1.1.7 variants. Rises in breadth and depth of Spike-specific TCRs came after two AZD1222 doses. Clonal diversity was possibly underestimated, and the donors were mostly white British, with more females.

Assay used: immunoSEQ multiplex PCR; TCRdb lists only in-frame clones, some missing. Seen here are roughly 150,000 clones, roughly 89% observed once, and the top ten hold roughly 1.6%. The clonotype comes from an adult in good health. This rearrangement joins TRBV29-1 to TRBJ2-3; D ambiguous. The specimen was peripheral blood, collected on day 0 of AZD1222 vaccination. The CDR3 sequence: CSVGSDTQYF. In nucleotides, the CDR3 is TGCAGCGTTGGATCAGATACGCAGTATTTT.